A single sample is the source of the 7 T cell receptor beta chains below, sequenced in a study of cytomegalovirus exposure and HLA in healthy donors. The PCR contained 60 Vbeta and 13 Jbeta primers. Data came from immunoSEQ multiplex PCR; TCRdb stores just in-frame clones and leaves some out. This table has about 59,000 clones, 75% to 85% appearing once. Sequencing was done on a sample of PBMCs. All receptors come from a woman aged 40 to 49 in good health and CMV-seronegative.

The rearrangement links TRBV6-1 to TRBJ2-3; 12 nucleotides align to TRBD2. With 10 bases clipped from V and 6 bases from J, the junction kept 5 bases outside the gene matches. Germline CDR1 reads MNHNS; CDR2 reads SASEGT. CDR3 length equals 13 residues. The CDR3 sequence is CAIRLAGADTQYF. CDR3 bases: TGTGCCATTAGACTAGCGGGAGCGGATACGCAGTATTTT.

CDR3 nucleotide sequence: TGCGCCAGCAGCCTAAGAGCCGGGAACTTGGGTGAAGCTTTCTTT. Translation: CASSLRAGNLGEAFF. The chain carries TRBV4-1 and TRBJ1-1; D gene unclear. CDR1 is MGHRA, CDR2 YSYEKL, per germline. Deletions cut 4 bases from V and 7 bases from J, with 19 bases between. This CDR3 region has 15 residues.

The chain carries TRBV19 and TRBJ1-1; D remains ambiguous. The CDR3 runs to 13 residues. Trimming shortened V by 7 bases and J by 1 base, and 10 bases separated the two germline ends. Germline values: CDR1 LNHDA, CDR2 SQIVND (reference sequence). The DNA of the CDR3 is TGTGCCAGTAAAGCGGCAACGAACACTGAAGCTTTCTTT. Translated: CASKAATNTEAFF.

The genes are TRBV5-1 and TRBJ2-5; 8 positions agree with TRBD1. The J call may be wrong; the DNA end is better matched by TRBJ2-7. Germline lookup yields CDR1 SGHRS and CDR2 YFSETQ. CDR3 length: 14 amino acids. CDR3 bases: TGCGCCAGCAGCGAGGACAGGGAGTCCTACGAGCAGTACTTC. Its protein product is CASSEDRESYEQYF.

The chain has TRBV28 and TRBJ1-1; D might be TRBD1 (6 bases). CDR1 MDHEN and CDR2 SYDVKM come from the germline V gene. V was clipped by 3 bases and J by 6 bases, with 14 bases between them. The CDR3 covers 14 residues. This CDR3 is CASSFHGQSAEAFF. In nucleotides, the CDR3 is TGTGCCAGCAGTTTCCACGGACAGAGTGCTGAAGCTTTCTTT.

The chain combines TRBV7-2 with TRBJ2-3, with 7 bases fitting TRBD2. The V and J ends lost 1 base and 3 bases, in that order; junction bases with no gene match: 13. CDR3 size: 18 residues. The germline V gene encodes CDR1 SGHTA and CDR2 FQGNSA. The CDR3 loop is CASSLDGPGGGRTDTQYF. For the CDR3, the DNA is TGTGCCAGCAGCTTAGATGGTCCGGGGGGAGGAAGAACAGATACGCAGTATTTT. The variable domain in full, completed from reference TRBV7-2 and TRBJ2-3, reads GAGVSQSPSNKVTEKGKDVELRCDPISGHTALYWYRQSLGQGLEFLIYFQGNSAPDKSGLPSDRFSAERTGGSVSTLTIQRTQQEDSAVYLCASSLDGPGGGRTDTQYFGPGTRLTVL.

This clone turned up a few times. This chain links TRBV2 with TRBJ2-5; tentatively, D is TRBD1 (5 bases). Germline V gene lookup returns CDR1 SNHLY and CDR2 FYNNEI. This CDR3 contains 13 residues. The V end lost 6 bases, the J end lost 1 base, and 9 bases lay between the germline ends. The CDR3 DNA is TGTGCCAGCAGCCCCGACAGCCAAGAGACCCAGTACTTC. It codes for CASSPDSQETQYF. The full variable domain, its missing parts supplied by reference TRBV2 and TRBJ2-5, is EPEVTQTPSHQVTQMGQEVILRCVPISNHLYFYWYRQILGQKVEFLVSFYNNEISEKSEIFDDQFSVERPDGSNFTLKIRSTKLEDSAMYFCASSPDSQETQYFGPGTRLLVL.